This T cell receptor beta chain emerged from a study of technical replicates of blood from a few donors. Method: immunoSEQ multiplex PCR; TCRdb's copy keeps in-frame clones and lacks some. The table has 60,000 to 85,000 clones, about 94% seen once; the top ten hold 0.3% to 0.5%. The sample comprised T cells isolated from PBMCs. The TCR was taken from a human donor in good health.

This CDR3 is CASSEGTGSSYEQYF. CDR3 DNA sequence: TGCGCCAGCAGTGAGGGAACCGGGTCCTCCTACGAGCAGTACTTC. The gene calls are TRBV10-1 and TRBJ2-7; D is unclear. V was shortened by 2 bases and J by 0 bases, with 11 bases between the two germline ends. This CDR3 has 15 amino acids. Germline V CDR1 and CDR2: WNHNN, SYGVQD (reference sequence).